This T cell receptor beta chain was observed in a study of OX40 agonist ivuxolimab in advanced cancers. Study-level information: Treatment received earlier with anti-PD-1, anti-PD-L1 or anti-CTLA-4 agents was allowed, and over 30% had some.

On this clone: Its antigen is as yet unknown.

Germline V gene sequence: CDR1 SGHRS, CDR2 YFSETQ. The CDR3 covers 14 residues. Deletions cut 5 bases from V and 0 bases from J, with 12 bases between. Overall study results and limits: The study found among the lowest clonal expansion in partial responders at 0.1-3.0 mg/kg.

Profiled with immunoSEQ multiplex PCR; TCRdb holds only in-frame clones, not every one. The sample has approximately 60,000 clones, 65% to 85% seen once. The clonotype was recovered from an adult with an advanced solid tumor such as melanoma, head and neck, liver or kidney cancer. This rearrangement joins TRBV5-1 to TRBJ2-7, with D possibly matching TRBD1 (6 bases). Sequences were derived from CD4+ or CD8+ T cells sorted from blood, sampled in a trial of the OX40 agonist ivuxolimab. The CDR3, as DNA: TGCGCCAGCAGTAGGGACATCAGCTCCTACGAGCAGTACTTC. Its translation is CASSRDISSYEQYF.